Listed here are 17 T cell receptor beta chains from one sample, sequenced in a study of technical replicates of blood from several donors. TCRdb's table, derived via immunoSEQ multiplex PCR, lists solely in-frame clones and lacks some. The repertoire holds over 60,000 clones, with roughly 86% as singletons. The material sequenced was PBMCs. The receptor set was obtained from a human donor in good health. Some clones in this sample may be carry-over from other donors' samples.

The chain combines TRBV5-6 with TRBJ1-6, with D unclear. Germline V gene data show CDR1 as SGHDT and CDR2 as YYEEEE. The CDR3 runs to 15 residues. The ends were cut back, 2 bases at V and 7 bases at J, with 13 bases in the middle. DNA of the CDR3: TGTGCCAGCAGCTTCTTCGGGAGGGAAAATTCACCCCTCCACTTT. Protein product: CASSFFGRENSPLHF.

The chain employs TRBV7-2 and TRBJ1-2; TRBD1 might be the D (6 bases). This CDR3 spans 15 amino acids. V gave up 0 bases and J gave up 0 bases, with 8 bases separating them. Germline V gene data show CDR1 as SGHTA and CDR2 as FQGNSA. DNA of the CDR3: TGTGCCAGCAGCTTAGCGGGGGCGTCTAACTATGGCTACACCTTC. This sequence encodes CASSLAGASNYGYTF.

This sequence joins TRBV19 and TRBJ2-6; D uncertain. The CDR3 covers 15 residues. Germline-derived CDR1 and CDR2 are LNHDA and SQIVND (reference sequence). Trimming left V 3 bases short and J 1 base short, with 7 bases between. This CDR3 is CASSIPGSGANVLTF. CDR3 in DNA: TGTGCCAGTAGTATTCCAGGTTCTGGGGCCAACGTCCTGACTTTC. Looking up the rest from reference TRBV19 and TRBJ2-6 gives the full variable domain: DGGITQSPKYLFRKEGQNVTLSCEQNLNHDAMYWYRQDPGQGLRLIYYSQIVNDFQKGDIAEGYSVSREKKESFPLTVTSAQKNPTAFYLCASSIPGSGANVLTFGAGSRLTVL.

This clone was recorded only once. This chain joins TRBV7-2 and TRBJ2-7; TRBD2 agrees at 10 bases. Trimming removed 0 bases from V and 5 bases from J; junction bases left unmatched: 1. Looked up from germline, CDR1 is SGHTA and CDR2 is FQGNSA. CDR3 length: 14 amino acids. The CDR3 DNA reads as TGTGCCAGCAGCTTAGCGGGGACTAGCGACGAGCAGTACTTC. Its protein product is CASSLAGTSDEQYF.

V gene TRBV2 combines with J gene TRBJ2-4; TRBD2 matches at 11 bases. This CDR3 region has 14 residues. The germline gives CDR1 SNHLY, CDR2 FYNNEI. The J segment lost 5 bases and the V segment lost 7 bases, leaving 4 bases of the junction unmatched. In DNA form, the CDR3 reads TGTGCCAGCACCACGGGACTAGCGGAAAACATTCAGTACTTC. Its protein is CASTTGLAENIQYF.

The chain couples TRBV5-4 to TRBJ2-7; the match to TRBD1 covers 7 bases. After removal of 0 bases from V and 4 bases from J, the junction contained 10 bases not matched to a gene. CDR3 length equals 16 residues. Per the germline V gene, CDR1 is SGHNT and CDR2 is YYREEE (reference sequence). The CDR3: CASSLGSTGESYEQYF. The CDR3 region has the DNA TGTGCCAGCAGCTTGGGGAGTACAGGGGAAAGTTACGAGCAGTACTTC.

The rearrangement links TRBV10-3 to TRBJ2-3; 7 nucleotides align to TRBD2. With V trimmed by 3 bases and J by 7 bases, 10 bases remained unmatched. Germline V lookup: CDR1 ENHRY, CDR2 SYGVKD. CDR3 length: 15 amino acids. The CDR3, as DNA: TGTGCCATCAGTGAACGGCTAGCGGATCGAAATACGCAGTATTTT. Protein: CAISERLADRNTQYF.

CDR3 bases: TGCAGTGCTAGAGAGCGGGAGCAGTTCTTC. It codes for CSAREREQFF. The chain links TRBV20-1 to TRBJ2-1; unclear D gene. Trimming cost V 0 bases and J 10 bases, with 4 bases left between them. The CDR3 contains 10 residues. CDR1 and CDR2 from the germline V gene are DFQATT and SNEGSKA (reference sequence).

This clone was seen once. The gene calls are TRBV6-1 and TRBJ1-6; 10 nucleotides match TRBD1. After removal of 2 bases from V and 9 bases from J, the junction contained 10 bases not matched to a gene. The CDR3 is 17 residues long. Per the germline V gene, CDR1 is MNHNS and CDR2 is SASEGT. The CDR3 DNA is TGTGCCAGCAGTGAAATAGTGACAGGGGGCACTTCTTCACCCCTCCACTTT. Encoded protein: CASSEIVTGGTSSPLHF.

This clone showed up just once. The chain couples TRBV7-9 to TRBJ1-6; no reliable D call. The V and J ends lost 5 bases and 5 bases respectively, with 4 bases between them. The CDR3 is made up of 12 amino acids. CDR1 and CDR2 from the germline V gene are SEHNR and FQNEAQ (reference sequence). This chain's CDR3 is CASSPDNSPLHF. CDR3 coding DNA: TGTGCCAGCAGCCCGGATAATTCACCCCTCCACTTT.

The chain employs TRBV29-1 and TRBJ2-7; 15 nucleotides align to TRBD2. CDR3 size: 14 residues. With 2 bases clipped from V and 7 bases from J, the junction kept 3 bases outside the gene matches. Germline V gene data show CDR1 as SQVTM and CDR2 as ANQGSEA. The CDR3 DNA follows: TGCAGCGTTGAACTGGGACTAGCGGGAGGTGAGCAGTACTTC. As protein: CSVELGLAGGEQYF.

The chain employs TRBV5-6 and TRBJ1-2, with unresolved D. Germline CDR1 SGHDT, CDR2 YYEEEE. The V end lost 5 bases, the J end lost 9 bases, and 14 bases lay between the germline ends. This CDR3 is 12 amino acids long. The chain's CDR3 is CASRAPPGSYTF. As DNA, the CDR3 is TGTGCCAGCAGGGCCCCTCCGGGGAGCTACACCTTC.

This clone was observed a single time. This chain joins TRBV5-1 and TRBJ2-1, with D perhaps TRBD1 (6 bases). The CDR3 loop spans 13 amino acids. In germline, CDR1 is SGHRS, CDR2 YFSETQ. The germline V and J ends were trimmed by 2 bases and 4 bases, with 7 bases remaining between them. Here the CDR3 reads CASSFDRYNEQFF. The CDR3 nucleotides are TGCGCCAGCAGCTTCGACAGGTACAATGAGCAGTTCTTC.

The V gene is TRBV27, the J gene TRBJ1-2, with TRBD1 as a possible D gene (5 bases). The CDR3 extends over 14 amino acids. Germline CDR1 and CDR2: MNHEY and SMNVEV (reference sequence). V lost 6 bases and J lost 4, with 15 bases in between. This chain's CDR3 is CASSAGGGTYGYTF. DNA for the CDR3: TGTGCCAGCAGCGCGGGGGGGGGAACCTATGGCTACACCTTC.

This chain joins TRBV7-2 and TRBJ2-3; weak D call: TRBD1 (5 bases). The CDR3 sequence is 14 residues long. Deletions cut 6 bases from V and 4 bases from J, with 14 bases between. CDR1 and CDR2 (germline): SGHTA, FQGNSA. The CDR3 DNA sequence: TGTGCCAGCAGAAGGGGCGCCACCCCAGATACGCAGTATTTT. Its translation: CASRRGATPDTQYF.

The gene calls are TRBV4-2 and TRBJ2-1; the D gene is possibly TRBD2 (6 bases). The CDR3 is made up of 16 amino acids. The germline CDR1 and CDR2 sequences are LGHNA and YNFKEQ. Trimming stripped 0 bases from V and 0 bases from J, with 9 bases between. CDR3 DNA: TGTGCCAGCAGCCAAGACCTGGGGGGCTCCTACAATGAGCAGTTCTTC. Its translation is CASSQDLGGSYNEQFF.

The CDR3 sequence is CASSQDSKGQGAAGNTIYF. CDR3 DNA: TGCGCCAGCAGCCAAGATTCTAAGGGACAGGGGGCGGCTGGAAACACCATATATTTT. The chain links TRBV4-1 to TRBJ1-3, with 12 bases that match TRBD1. This CDR3 contains 19 residues. Germline V lookup: CDR1 MGHRA, CDR2 YSYEKL. The ends lost 0 bases at V and 2 bases at J; junction bases unmatched: 8.